The sequence of this T cell receptor beta chain was determined in a study of T cells in tuberculosis. Using immunoSEQ multiplex PCR, the repertoire was profiled, and TCRdb retains in-frame clones only, with some absent. The data hold around 30,000 clones, with roughly 86% observed a single time. V dropped 4 bases and J dropped 3 bases, with 15 bases sitting between them. There are 15 residues in the CDR3. Germline V gives CDR1 LNHDA, CDR2 SQIVND (reference sequence). The time point was: new active TB diagnosis, blood taken before or within 7 days of starting treatment. The chain couples TRBV19 to TRBJ1-2; no reliable D call. The sequence derives from an adult with tuberculosis. Sequencing was performed on PBMCs, taken at tuberculosis diagnosis. The CDR3 coding sequence is TGTGCCAGTAGTACCGGCGGAGGACCCTACTATGGCTACACCTTC. It codes for CASSTGGGPYYGYTF. The full variable domain, with the rest looked up from reference TRBV19 and TRBJ1-2, is DGGITQSPKYLFRKEGQNVTLSCEQNLNHDAMYWYRQDPGQGLRLIYYSQIVNDFQKGDIAEGYSVSREKKESFPLTVTSAQKNPTAFYLCASSTGGGPYYGYTFGSGTRLTVV.